This T cell receptor beta chain was retrieved from a study of blood T cell repertoires in COVID-19 (dated by TCRdb to 2020 to 2021). Broadly, across the study: Collaborator samples came from the United States, Italy and Spain and covered acute and convalescent phases of COVID-19. The material from the prospective study consisted of cDNA or gDNA derived from T cells, B-cell-depleted T cells, or PBMCs. Subjects who had been exposed to COVID-19, were actively infected with it, or had recovered from it provided the deeply sampled blood TCRbeta repertoires that made up the dataset. The repertoires were released in a freely available public database intended as a resource for research on the immune response to SARS-CoV-2. Samples were obtained from the ongoing ImmuneRACE study (first 160 participants) and from over a thousand subjects provided by 6 global collaborators. Sample metadata almost always included a de-identified subject ID, COVID-19 status, age in years and sex. Where available, HLA class I and class II types were obtained from metadata supplied by the sample provider rather than from assay-based typing.

Enrolling through a virtual design, the prospective study's participants ranged in age from roughly 18 to 90 years and lived across roughly 23 United States geographic areas. In the prospective study, participants were assigned to cohorts based on the clinical history participants reported in a screening survey and a study questionnaire. Recovered participants in ImmuneRACE Cohort 3 were defined as having two consecutive negative NP/OP PCR tests, clearance from a healthcare professional, or resolution of symptoms. In the prospective study, mobile phlebotomists collected whole blood, serum and a nasopharyngeal or oropharyngeal swab from each participant. Participants in the prospective study had the option to provide additional blood draws and questionnaires over a 2-month period. Before DNA extraction, blood samples from the prospective study were shipped at room temperature or frozen. TCRbeta CDR3 regions were amplified from genomic DNA using the immunoSEQ Assay, a bias-controlled multiplex PCR. The study's own analysis went as follows. The number of nucleated cells in each sample was estimated from the amplification of reference gene primers within the assay. Sequence reads were collapsed and filtered to measure the absolute abundance of every unique TCRbeta CDR3 rearrangement. For each sample, productive Simpson clonality was calculated by taking the square root of Simpson's diversity index across productive rearrangements. In TCRdb, the immuneACCESS table is reduced to in-frame sequences with V and J assigned. These tables do not hold every clone; where another copy was compared, an unresolved V gene accounts for under half, and the others remain unexplained. The V and J calls and clone size are taken from that table; D and trimming were inferred from the DNA. This sample holds a few hundred thousand clones; 85% to 90% were observed only once. The top ten clonotypes cover 1.2% of the sample.

Study-level results and caveats: Clinical and demographic metadata were provided uncurated, with the amount varying by source and participant.

The CDR3 spans 13 residues, from the cysteine through the phenylalanine. CDR3 DNA is the only sequence kept; it has 39 bases, read in frame from the first base. V is cut by 6 bases and J by 3 bases, and the space between the germline ends is 12 bases. CDR1 is given as LNHDA and CDR2 as SQIVND, both from the germline V gene (reference sequence). The sample holds a few counts of this clone. No antigen is known for it. Base-call qualities are not available, and no considerably larger clone is one nucleotide away. The sequenced sample was PBMCs or T cells enriched from blood (not recorded which). This chain is built from TRBV19 and TRBJ2-7; no confident D gene assignment can be made. The TCR originated in a man aged 25-45 years who had recovered from COVID-19. CDR3 loop: CASSRHRDYEQYF. The nucleotides are TGTGCCAGTAGCCGCCACAGAGACTACGAGCAGTACTTC. Extended through the reference TRBV19 and TRBJ2-7 proteins, this CDR3 yields the full variable domain: DGGITQSPKYLFRKEGQNVTLSCEQNLNHDAMYWYRQDPGQGLRLIYYSQIVNDFQKGDIAEGYSVSREKKESFPLTVTSAQKNPTAFYLCASSRHRDYEQYFGPGTRLTVT.